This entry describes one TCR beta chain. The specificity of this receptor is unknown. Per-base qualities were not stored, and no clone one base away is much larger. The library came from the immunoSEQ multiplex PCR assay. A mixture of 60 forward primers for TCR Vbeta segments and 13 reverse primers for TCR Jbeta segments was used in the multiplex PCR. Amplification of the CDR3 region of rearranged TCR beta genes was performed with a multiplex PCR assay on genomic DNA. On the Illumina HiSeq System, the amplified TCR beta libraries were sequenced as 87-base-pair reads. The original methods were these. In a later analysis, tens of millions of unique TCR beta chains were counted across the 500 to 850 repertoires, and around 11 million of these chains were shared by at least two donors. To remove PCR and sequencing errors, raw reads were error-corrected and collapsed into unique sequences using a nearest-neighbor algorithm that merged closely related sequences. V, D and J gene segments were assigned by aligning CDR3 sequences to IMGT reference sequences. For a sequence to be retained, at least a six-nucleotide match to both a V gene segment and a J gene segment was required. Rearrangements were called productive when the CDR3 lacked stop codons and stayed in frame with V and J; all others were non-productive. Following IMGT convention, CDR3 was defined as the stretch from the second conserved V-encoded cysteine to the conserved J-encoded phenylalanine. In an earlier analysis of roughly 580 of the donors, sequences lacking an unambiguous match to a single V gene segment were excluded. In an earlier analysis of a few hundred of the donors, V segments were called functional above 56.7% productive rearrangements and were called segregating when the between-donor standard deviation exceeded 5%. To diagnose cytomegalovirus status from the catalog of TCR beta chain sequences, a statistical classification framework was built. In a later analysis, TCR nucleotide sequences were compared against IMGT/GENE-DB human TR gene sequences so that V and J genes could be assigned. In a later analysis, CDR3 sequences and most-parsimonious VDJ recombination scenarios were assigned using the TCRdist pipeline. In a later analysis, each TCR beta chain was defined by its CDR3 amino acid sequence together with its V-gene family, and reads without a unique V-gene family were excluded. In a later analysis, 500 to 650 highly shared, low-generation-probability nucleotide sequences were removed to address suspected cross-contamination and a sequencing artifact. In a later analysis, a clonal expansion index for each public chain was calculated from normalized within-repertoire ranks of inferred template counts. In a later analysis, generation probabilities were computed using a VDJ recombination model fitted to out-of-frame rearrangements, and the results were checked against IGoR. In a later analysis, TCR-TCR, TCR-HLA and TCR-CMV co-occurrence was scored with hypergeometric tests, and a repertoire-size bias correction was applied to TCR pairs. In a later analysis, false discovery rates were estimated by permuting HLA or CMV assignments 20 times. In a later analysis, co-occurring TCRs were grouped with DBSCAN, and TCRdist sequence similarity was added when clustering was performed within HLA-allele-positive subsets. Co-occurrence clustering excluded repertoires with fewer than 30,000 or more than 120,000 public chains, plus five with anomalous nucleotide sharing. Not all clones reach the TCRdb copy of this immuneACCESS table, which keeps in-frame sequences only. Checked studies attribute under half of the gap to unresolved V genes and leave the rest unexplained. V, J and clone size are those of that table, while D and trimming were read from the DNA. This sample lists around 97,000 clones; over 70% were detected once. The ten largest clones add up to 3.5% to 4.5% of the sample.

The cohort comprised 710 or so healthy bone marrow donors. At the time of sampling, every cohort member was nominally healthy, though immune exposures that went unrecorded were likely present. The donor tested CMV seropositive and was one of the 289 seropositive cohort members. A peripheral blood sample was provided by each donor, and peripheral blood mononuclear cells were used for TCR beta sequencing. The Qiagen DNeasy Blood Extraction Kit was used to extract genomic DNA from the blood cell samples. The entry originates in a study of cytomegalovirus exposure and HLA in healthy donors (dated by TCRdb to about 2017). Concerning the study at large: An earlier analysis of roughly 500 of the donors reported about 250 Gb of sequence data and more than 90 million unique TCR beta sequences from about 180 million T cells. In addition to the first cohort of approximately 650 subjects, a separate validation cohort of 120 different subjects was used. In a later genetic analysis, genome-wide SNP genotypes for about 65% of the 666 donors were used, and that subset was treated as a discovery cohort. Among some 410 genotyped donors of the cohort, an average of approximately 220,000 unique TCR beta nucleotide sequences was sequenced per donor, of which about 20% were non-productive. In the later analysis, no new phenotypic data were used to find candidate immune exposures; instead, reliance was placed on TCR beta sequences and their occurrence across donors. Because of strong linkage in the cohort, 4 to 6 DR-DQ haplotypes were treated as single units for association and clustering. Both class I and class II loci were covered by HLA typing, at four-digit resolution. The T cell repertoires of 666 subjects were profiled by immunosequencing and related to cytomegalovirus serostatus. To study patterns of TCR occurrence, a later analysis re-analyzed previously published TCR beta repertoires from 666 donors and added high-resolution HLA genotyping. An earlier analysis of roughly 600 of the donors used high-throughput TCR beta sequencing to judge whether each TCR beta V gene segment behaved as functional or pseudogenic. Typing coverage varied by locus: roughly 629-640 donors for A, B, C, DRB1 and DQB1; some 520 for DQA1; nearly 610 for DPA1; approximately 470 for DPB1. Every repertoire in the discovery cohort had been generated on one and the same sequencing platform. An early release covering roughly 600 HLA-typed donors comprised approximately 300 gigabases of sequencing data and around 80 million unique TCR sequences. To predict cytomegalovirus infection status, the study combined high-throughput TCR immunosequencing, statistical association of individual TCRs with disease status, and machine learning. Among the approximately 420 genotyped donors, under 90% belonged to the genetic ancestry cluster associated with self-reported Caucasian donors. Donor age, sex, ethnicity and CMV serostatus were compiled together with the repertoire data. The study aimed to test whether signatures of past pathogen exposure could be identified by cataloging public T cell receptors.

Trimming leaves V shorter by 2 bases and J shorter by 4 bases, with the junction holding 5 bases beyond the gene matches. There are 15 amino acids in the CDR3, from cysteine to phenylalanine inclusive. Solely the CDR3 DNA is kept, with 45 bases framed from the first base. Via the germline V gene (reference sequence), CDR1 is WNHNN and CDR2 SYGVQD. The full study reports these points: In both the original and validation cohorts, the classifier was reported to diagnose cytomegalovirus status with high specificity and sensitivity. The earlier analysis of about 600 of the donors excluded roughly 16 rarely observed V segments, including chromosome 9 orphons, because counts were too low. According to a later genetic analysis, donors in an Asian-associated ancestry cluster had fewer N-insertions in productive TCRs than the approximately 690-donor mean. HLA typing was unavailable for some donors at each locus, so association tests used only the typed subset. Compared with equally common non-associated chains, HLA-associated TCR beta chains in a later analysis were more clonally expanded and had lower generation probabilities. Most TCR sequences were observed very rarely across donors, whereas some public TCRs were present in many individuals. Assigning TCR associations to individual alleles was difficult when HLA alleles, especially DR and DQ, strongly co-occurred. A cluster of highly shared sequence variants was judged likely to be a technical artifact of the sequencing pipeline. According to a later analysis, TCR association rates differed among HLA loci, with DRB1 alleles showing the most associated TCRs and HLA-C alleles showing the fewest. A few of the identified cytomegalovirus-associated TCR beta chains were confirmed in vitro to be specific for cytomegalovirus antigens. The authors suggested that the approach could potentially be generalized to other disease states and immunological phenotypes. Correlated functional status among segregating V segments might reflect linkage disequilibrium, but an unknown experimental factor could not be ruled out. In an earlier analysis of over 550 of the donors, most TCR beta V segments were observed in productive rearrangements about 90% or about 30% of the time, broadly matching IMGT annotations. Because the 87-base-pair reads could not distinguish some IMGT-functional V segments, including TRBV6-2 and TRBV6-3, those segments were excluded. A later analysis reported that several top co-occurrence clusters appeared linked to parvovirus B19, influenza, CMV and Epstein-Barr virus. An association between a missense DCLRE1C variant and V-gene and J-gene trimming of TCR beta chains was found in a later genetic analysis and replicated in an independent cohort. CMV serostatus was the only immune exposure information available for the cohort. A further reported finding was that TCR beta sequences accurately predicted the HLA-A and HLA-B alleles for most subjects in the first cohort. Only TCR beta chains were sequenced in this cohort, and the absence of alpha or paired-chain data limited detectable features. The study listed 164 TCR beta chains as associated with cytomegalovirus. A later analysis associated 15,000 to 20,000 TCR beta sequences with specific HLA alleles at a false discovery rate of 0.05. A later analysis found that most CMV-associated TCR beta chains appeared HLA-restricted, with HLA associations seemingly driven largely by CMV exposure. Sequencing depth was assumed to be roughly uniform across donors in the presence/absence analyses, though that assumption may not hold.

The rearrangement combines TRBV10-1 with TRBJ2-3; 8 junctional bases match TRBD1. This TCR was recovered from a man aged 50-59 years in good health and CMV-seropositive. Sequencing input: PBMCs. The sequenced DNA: TGCGCCAGCAGTGAGCGAACGGACAGGGCAGATACGCAGTATTTT. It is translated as CASSERTDRADTQYF.